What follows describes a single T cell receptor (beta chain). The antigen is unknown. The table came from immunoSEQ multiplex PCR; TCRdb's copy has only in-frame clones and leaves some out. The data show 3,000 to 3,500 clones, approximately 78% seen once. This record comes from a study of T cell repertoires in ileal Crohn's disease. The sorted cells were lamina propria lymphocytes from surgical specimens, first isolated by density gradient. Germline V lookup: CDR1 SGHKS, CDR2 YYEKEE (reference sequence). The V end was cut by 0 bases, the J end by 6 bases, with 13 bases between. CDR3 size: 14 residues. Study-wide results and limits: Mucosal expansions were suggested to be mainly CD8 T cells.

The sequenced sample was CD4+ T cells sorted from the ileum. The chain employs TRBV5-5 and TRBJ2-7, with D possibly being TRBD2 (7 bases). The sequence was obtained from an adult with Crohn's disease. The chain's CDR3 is CASSLEGGGIEQYF. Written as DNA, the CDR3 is TGTGCCAGCAGCTTGGAAGGGGGAGGGATCGAGCAGTACTTC.